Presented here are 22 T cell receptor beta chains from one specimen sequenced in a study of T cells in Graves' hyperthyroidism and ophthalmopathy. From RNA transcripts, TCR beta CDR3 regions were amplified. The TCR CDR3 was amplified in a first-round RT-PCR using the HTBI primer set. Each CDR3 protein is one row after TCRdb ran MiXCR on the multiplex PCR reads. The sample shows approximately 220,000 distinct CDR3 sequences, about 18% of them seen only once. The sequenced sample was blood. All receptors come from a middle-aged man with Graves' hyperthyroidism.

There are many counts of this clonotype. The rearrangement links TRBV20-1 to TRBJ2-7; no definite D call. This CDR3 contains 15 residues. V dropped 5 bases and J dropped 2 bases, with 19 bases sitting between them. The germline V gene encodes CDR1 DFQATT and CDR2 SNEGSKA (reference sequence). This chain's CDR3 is CSAQQPRTGTYEQYF. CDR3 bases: TGCAGTGCTCAACAACCTCGGACGGGTACCTACGAGCAGTACTTC.

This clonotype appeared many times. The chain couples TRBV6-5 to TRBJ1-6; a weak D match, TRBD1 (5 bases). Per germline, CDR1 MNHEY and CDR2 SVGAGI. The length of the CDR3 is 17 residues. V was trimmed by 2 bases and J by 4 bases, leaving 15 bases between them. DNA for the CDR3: TGTGCCAGCAGTTACCGATCCCCTGACAGTTATAATTCACCCCTCCACTTT. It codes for CASSYRSPDSYNSPLHF.

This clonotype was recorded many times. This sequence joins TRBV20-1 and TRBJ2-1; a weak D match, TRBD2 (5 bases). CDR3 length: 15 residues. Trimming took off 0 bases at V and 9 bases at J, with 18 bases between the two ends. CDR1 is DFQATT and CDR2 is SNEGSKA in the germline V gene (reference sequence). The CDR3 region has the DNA TGCAGTGCTAGAGATCGAGGGTTCGGGAAGGGTGAGCAGTTCTTC. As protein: CSARDRGFGKGEQFF.

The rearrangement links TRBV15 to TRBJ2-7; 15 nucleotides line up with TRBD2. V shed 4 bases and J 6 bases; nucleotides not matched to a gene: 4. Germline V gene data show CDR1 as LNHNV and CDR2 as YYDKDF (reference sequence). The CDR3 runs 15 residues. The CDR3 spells CATSIGLAGGIEQYF. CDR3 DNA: TGTGCCACCAGCATTGGACTAGCGGGAGGGATCGAGCAGTACTTC.

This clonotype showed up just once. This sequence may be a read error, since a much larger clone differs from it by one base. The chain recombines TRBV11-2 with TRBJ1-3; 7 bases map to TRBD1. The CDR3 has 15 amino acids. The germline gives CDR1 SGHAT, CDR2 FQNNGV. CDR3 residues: CTSSFRQGAGNTIYF. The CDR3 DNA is TGTACCAGCAGCTTTCGACAGGGTGCTGGAAACACCATATATTTT. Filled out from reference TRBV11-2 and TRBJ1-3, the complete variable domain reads EAGVAQSPRYKIIEKRQSVAFWCNPISGHATLYWYQQILGQGPKLLIQFQNNGVVDDSQLPKDRFSAERLKGVDSTLKIQPAKLEDSAVYLCTSSFRQGAGNTIYFGEGSWLTVV.

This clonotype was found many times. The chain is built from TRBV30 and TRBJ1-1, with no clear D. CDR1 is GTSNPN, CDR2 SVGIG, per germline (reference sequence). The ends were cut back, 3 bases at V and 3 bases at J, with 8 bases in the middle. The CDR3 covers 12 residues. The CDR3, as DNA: TGTGCCTGGAGCGGAGGACACACTGAAGCTTTCTTT. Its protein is CAWSGGHTEAFF. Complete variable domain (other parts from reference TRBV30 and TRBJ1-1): SQTIHQWPATLVQPVGSPLSLECTVEGTSNPNLYWYRQAAGRGLQLLFYSVGIGQISSEVPQNLSASRPQDRQFILSSKKLLLSDSGFYLCAWSGGHTEAFFGQGTRLTVV.

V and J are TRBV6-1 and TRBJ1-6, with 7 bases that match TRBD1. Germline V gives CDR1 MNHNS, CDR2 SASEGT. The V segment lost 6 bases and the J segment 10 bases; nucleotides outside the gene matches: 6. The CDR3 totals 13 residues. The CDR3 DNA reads TGTGCCAGCAGAACAGGGGTTGAATCACCCCTCCACTTT. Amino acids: CASRTGVESPLHF.

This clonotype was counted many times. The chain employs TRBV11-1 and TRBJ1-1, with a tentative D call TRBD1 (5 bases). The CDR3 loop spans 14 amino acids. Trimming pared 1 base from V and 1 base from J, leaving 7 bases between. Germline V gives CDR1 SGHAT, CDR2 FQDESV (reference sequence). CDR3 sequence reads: CASSLETANTEAFF. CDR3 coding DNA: TGTGCCAGCAGCTTAGAGACAGCGAACACTGAAGCTTTCTTT. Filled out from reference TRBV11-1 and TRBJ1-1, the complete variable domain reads EAEVAQSPRYKITEKSQAVAFWCDPISGHATLYWYRQILGQGPELLVQFQDESVVDDSQLPKDRFSAERLKGVDSTLKIQPAELGDSAMYLCASSLETANTEAFFGQGTRLTVV.

The CDR3, as DNA: TGCAGTGCTAGCGGATGGACTAACAATGAGCAGTTCTTC. This codes for CSASGWTNNEQFF. The chain has TRBV20-1 and TRBJ2-1, with TRBD2 as a possible D gene (6 bases). Trimming shortened V by 3 bases and J by 5 bases, and 11 bases separated the two germline ends. The CDR3 has 13 residues. Germline CDR1 is DFQATT and CDR2 is SNEGSKA (reference sequence).

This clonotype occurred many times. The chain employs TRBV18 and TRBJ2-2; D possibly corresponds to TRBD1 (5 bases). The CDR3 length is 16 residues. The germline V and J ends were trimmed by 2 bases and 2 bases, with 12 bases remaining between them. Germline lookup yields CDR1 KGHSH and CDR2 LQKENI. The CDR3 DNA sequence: TGTGCCAGCTCACCAGGGGCCGCGCGAAACACCGGGGAGCTGTTTTTT. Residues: CASSPGAARNTGELFF.

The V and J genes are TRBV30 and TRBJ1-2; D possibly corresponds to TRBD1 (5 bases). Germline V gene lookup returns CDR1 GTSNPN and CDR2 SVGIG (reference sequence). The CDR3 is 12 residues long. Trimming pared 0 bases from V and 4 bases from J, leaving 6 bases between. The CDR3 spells CAWSVGGYGYTF. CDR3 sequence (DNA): TGTGCCTGGAGTGTGGGGGGCTATGGCTACACCTTC.

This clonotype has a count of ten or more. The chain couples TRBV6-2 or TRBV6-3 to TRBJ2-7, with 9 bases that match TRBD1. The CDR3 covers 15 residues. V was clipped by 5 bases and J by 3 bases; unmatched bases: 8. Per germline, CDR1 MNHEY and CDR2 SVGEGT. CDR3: CASSPIRDRVYEQYF. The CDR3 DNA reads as TGTGCCAGCAGTCCAATCCGGGACAGGGTCTACGAGCAGTACTTC.

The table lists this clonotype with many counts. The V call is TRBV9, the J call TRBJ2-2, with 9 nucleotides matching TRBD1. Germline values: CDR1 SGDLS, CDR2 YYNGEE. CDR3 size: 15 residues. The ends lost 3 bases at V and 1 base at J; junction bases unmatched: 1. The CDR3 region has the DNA TGTGCCAGCAGCGAGGACAGGGGGAACACCGGGGAGCTGTTTTTT. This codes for CASSEDRGNTGELFF.

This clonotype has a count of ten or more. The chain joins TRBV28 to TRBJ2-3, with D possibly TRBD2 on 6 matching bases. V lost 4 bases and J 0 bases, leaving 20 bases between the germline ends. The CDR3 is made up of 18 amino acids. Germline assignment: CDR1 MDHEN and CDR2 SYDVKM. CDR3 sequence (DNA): TGTGCCAGCAGTTCCTCCCCTGGGTTGGGGACTAGCACAGATACGCAGTATTTT. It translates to CASSSSPGLGTSTDTQYF. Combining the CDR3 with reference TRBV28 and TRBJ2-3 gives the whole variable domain DVKVTQSSRYLVKRTGEKVFLECVQDMDHENMFWYRQDPGLGLRLIYFSYDVKMKEKGDIPEGYSVSREKKERFSLILESASTNQTSMYLCASSSSPGLGTSTDTQYFGPGTRLTVL.

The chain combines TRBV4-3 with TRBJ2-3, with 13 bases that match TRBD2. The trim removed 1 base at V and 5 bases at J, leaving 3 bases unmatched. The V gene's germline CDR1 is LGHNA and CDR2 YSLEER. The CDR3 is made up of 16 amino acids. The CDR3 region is CASSQVLAGGQDTQYF. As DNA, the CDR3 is TGCGCCAGCAGCCAAGTACTAGCGGGGGGGCAAGATACGCAGTATTTT.

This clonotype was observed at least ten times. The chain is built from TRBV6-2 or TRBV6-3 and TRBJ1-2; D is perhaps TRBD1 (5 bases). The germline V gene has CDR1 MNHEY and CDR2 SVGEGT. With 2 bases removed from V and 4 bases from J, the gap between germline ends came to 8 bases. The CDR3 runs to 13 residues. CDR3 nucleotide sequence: TGTGCCAGCAGTTACGTGGGGCCCTATGGCTACACCTTC. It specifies CASSYVGPYGYTF.

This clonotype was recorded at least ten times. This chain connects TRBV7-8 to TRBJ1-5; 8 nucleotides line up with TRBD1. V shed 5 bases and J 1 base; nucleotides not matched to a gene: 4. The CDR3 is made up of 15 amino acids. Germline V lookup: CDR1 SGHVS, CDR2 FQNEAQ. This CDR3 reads CASSPGDRSNQPQHF. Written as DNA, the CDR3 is TGTGCCAGCAGCCCAGGGGACAGGAGCAATCAGCCCCAGCATTTT. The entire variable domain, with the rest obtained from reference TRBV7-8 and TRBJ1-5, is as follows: GAGVSQSPRYKVAKRGQDVALRCDPISGHVSLFWYQQALGQGPEFLTYFQNEAQLDKSGLPSDRFFAERPEGSVSTLKIQRTQQEDSAVYLCASSPGDRSNQPQHFGDGTRLSIL.

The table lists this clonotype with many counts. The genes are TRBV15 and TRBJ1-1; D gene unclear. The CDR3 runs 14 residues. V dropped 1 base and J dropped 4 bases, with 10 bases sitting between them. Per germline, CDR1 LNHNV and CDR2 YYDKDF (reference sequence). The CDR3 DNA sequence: TGTGCCACCAGCAGAGCGGTTGGCGGCACTGAAGCTTTCTTT. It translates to CATSRAVGGTEAFF.

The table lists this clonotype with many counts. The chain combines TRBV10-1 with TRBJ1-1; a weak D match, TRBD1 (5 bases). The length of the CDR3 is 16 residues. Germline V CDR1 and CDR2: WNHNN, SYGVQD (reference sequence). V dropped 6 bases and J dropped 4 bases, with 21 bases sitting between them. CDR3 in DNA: TGCGCCAGCAGACCCCACATGGGGCCCGGGAGCACTGAAGCTTTCTTT. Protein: CASRPHMGPGSTEAFF.

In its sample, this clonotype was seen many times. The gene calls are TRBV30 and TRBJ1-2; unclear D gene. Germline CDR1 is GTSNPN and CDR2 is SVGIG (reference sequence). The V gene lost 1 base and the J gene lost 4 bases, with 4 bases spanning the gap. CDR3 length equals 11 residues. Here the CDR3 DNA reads TGTGCCTGGAGTGCCCTCTATGGCTACACCTTC. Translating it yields CAWSALYGYTF.

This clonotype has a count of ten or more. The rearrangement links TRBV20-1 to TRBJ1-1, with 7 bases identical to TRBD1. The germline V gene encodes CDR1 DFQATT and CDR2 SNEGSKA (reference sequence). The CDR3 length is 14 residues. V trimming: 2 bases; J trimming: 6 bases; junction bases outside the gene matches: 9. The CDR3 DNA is TGCAGTGCTAGAAGAGGGGGCGATTCCCCTGAAGCTTTCTTT. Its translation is CSARRGGDSPEAFF.

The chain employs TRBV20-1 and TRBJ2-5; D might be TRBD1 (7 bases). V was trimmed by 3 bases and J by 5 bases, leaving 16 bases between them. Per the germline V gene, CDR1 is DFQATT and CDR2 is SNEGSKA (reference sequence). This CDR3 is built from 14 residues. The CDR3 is CSASRGDSRETQYF. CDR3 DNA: TGCAGTGCTAGCAGGGGGGATTCGCGTGAGACCCAGTACTTC.